A single sample gave rise to the 30 T cell receptor beta chains below, sequenced in a study of blood T cells in healthy people across ages (dated by TCRdb to between 2015 and 2016). The protocol used for the library was 5' RACE. Sequencing was carried out with an Illumina HiSeq 2500. The second PCR ran for about 6 to 12 cycles and used a J-beta primer mix along with a sample-barcoded 5' primer. The public reads were reanalyzed by TCRdb: fastp trimming at Q25, MiXCR alignment, in-frame beta chains only. Identical CDR3 protein sequences are pooled into one entry, listed with their most common genes and DNA. Here the sample has over 500,000 distinct CDR3 sequences; more than 45% occur a single time. Roughly 13% of the sample is taken by the ten largest. Sequencing was carried out using blood. Receptors originate from a woman aged 80 or over in good health.

The chain carries TRBV29-1 and TRBJ2-5; D is unclear. The CDR3 runs to 10 residues. Trimming pared 4 bases from V and 4 bases from J, leaving 4 bases between. Germline CDR1 and CDR2: SQVTM and ANQGSEA. This chain's CDR3 is CSVAIETQYF. The CDR3 DNA is TGCAGCGTTGCGATAGAGACCCAGTACTTC.

The rearrangement links TRBV19 to TRBJ1-2; no firm D call. The CDR3 is made up of 15 amino acids. The V and J ends lost 3 bases and 4 bases respectively, with 15 bases between them. CDR1 LNHDA and CDR2 SQIVND come from the germline V gene (reference sequence). CDR3 residues: CASSIVRTSSYGYTF. The CDR3, as DNA: TGTGCCAGTAGTATCGTCAGAACCTCAAGCTATGGCTACACCTTC.

This clonotype was counted between two and nine times. V and J are TRBV24-1 and TRBJ2-2, with 7 bases matching TRBD1. V lost 4 bases to trimming and J lost 7 bases; unmatched junction nucleotides: 11. The CDR3 has 16 residues. The V gene's germline CDR1 is KGHDR and CDR2 SFDVKD. The chain's CDR3 is CATSENTGVRSGELFF. CDR3 bases: TGTGCCACCAGTGAAAATACAGGGGTACGGAGCGGGGAGCTGTTTTTT.

The sample holds many counts of this clonotype. The chain carries TRBV5-1 and TRBJ2-1; TRBD2 agrees at 10 bases. The CDR3 is made up of 20 amino acids. The V segment lost 0 bases and the J segment 0 bases; nucleotides outside the gene matches: 12. Germline CDR1 is SGHRS and CDR2 is YFSETQ. CDR3 DNA: TGCGCCAGCAGCTTGGCCTGGACTAGCGGTATAATCAGCTCCTACAATGAGCAGTTCTTC. It yields the protein CASSLAWTSGIISSYNEQFF.

This clonotype occurred many times. This CDR3 is CASSLERGRPYNEQFF. The CDR3 DNA follows: TGTGCCAGCAGCTTAGAGCGCGGGAGGCCTTACAATGAGCAGTTCTTC. The rearrangement links TRBV7-9 to TRBJ2-1; 8 bases align to TRBD2. With 1 base clipped from V and 4 bases from J, the junction kept 6 bases outside the gene matches. Germline V gives CDR1 SEHNR, CDR2 FQNEAQ (reference sequence). This CDR3 spans 16 amino acids.

This clonotype was observed a few times. The V and J genes are TRBV3-1 and TRBJ2-3; D is perhaps TRBD2 (6 bases). Trimming removed 2 bases at V and 4 bases at J, with 13 bases between. This CDR3 comprises 15 residues. The germline V gene has CDR1 LGHDT and CDR2 YNNKEL (reference sequence). CDR3 nucleotide sequence: TGTGCCAGCAGCCAAAGGAGGGGATCGGCAGATACGCAGTATTTT. Protein sequence: CASSQRRGSADTQYF.

In this sample, this clonotype turned up a few times. J is TRBJ2-4 and V is TRBV12-3 or TRBV12-4; tentative D call: TRBD1 (5 bases). The CDR3 extends over 16 amino acids. Trimming pared 3 bases from V and 1 base from J, leaving 13 bases between. The CDR3 is CASSFSPPGAKNIQYF. The CDR3 DNA is TGTGCCAGCAGTTTTAGTCCGCCAGGGGCCAAAAACATTCAGTACTTC.

V and J are TRBV28 and TRBJ2-5; TRBD2 is a possible D gene (6 bases). Germline values: CDR1 MDHEN, CDR2 SYDVKM. The length of the CDR3 is 15 residues. Trimming pared 1 base from V and 5 bases from J, leaving 14 bases between. CDR3 coding DNA: TGTGCCAGCAGTTTATCTGGGACTGCACGGGAGACCCAGTACTTC. This encodes CASSLSGTARETQYF.

Comments on this clonotype: A single base separates this from a much larger clone, so it may be a read error. This chain links TRBV12-3 or TRBV12-4 with TRBJ2-1; tentative D call: TRBD2 (6 bases). V was shortened by 8 bases and J by 4 bases, with 18 bases between the two germline ends. The CDR3 runs to 15 residues. The CDR3 DNA sequence: TGTGCCAGCCGGGGGATAGTGGGGGTTTACAATGAGCAGTTCTTC. It translates to CASRGIVGVYNEQFF.

The chain recombines TRBV11-2 with TRBJ2-1; D is perhaps TRBD2 (6 bases). The J call is uncertain, as TRBJ2-7 better fits the DNA end. The CDR3 spans 15 residues. Germline lookup yields CDR1 SGHAT and CDR2 FQNNGV. CDR3 bases: TGTGCCAGCAGCTATTACCCGGGAGCAGGCAATGAGCAGTACTTC. Translation: CASSYYPGAGNEQYF.

Remarks on this clonotype: A much larger clone differs from this one at a single base, so this may be a read error. This chain connects TRBV12-3 or TRBV12-4 to TRBJ2-1; 14 positions agree with TRBD2. The CDR3 length is 14 residues. V lost 8 bases, J lost 13 bases, and 10 bases stayed unmatched. CDR3 region: CASRLAGGGNIQFF. CDR3 DNA sequence: TGTGCCAGCCGACTAGCGGGAGGGGGAAACATTCAGTTCTTC.

This clonotype was seen repeatedly, ten times or more. This rearrangement joins TRBV10-3 to TRBJ2-1; 7 bases are shared with TRBD2. V trimming: 4 bases; J trimming: 2 bases; junction bases outside the gene matches: 8. The germline V gene has CDR1 ENHRY and CDR2 SYGVKD. This CDR3 is built from 16 residues. The CDR3 region has the DNA TGTGCCATCAGTGGTACCGCGGGACTACCCTACAATGAGCAGTTCTTC. Amino acids: CAISGTAGLPYNEQFF.

This clonotype came up a few times. The chain carries TRBV12-3 or TRBV12-4 and TRBJ1-1; the match to TRBD1 covers 7 bases. The CDR3 loop spans 12 amino acids. After removal of 10 bases from V and 0 bases from J, the junction contained 2 bases not matched to a gene. The CDR3 region has the DNA TGTGCCACGGACAGGATGAACACTGAAGCTTTCTTT. This encodes CATDRMNTEAFF.

The chain employs TRBV5-1 and TRBJ2-3, with a possible D match to TRBD1 (6 bases). This CDR3 is 12 amino acids long. Trimming removed 3 bases at V and 12 bases at J, with 14 bases between. CDR1 and CDR2 (germline): SGHRS, YFSETQ. The chain's CDR3 is CASSYLTGTQYF. CDR3 bases: TGCGCCAGCAGCTACTTGACAGGTACACAGTATTTT.

The chain uses TRBV12-3 or TRBV12-4 and TRBJ2-1; 9 bases line up with TRBD2. Trimming at V came to 8 bases and at J to 3 bases, leaving 5 bases not matched to a gene. The CDR3 runs 14 residues. The chain's CDR3 is CASQTSGRYNEQFF. In DNA, the CDR3 is TGTGCCAGCCAAACTAGCGGGCGCTACAATGAGCAGTTCTTC.

This clonotype was found a few times. J is TRBJ2-3 and V is TRBV27, with D uncertain. V was cut by 8 bases and J by 3 bases, with 12 bases left in between. The CDR3 has 13 residues. Germline assignment: CDR1 MNHEY and CDR2 SMNVEV (reference sequence). The CDR3 DNA reads TGTGCCAGCCGGATAGGGTTGACAGATACGCAGTATTTT. As protein: CASRIGLTDTQYF.

This clonotype was recorded once. This chain joins TRBV6-2 or TRBV6-3 and TRBJ2-1, with TRBD2 matching over 7 bases. The length of the CDR3 is 13 residues. V gave up 6 bases and J gave up 5 bases; unmatched junction bases: 4. Germline loops: CDR1 MNHEY, CDR2 SVGEGT. CDR3 in DNA: TGTGCCAGCAGGAACAGCGGGGACAATGAGCAGTTCTTC. Encoded protein: CASRNSGDNEQFF.

The chain has TRBV11-2 and TRBJ1-1; D is possibly TRBD1 (6 bases). There are 13 residues in the CDR3. V gave up 4 bases and J gave up 4 bases, with 10 bases separating them. Germline CDR1 is SGHAT and CDR2 is FQNNGV. The CDR3 DNA reads TGTGCCAGCAGCTCCCGCAGGGGCACTGAAGCTTTCTTT. It is translated as CASSSRRGTEAFF.

In the case of this clonotype: A read error is possible here, since a much larger clone lies one base away. V is TRBV2 and J is TRBJ2-1; TRBD2 matches at 7 bases. CDR3 length: 17 amino acids. V was clipped by 7 bases and J by 4 bases; unmatched bases: 16. The germline CDR1 and CDR2 sequences are SNHLY and FYNNEI. The CDR3 reads CASTLLPVAGQYNEQFF. CDR3 nucleotides: TGTGCCAGCACGCTCCTCCCGGTAGCGGGTCAATACAATGAGCAGTTCTTC.

This clonotype was picked up one time. This chain connects TRBV15 to TRBJ2-7; 9 nucleotides match TRBD1. The junction had 6 bases not matched to a gene; V was cut back by 2 bases and J by 1 base. Germline CDR1 and CDR2: LNHNV and YYDKDF (reference sequence). CDR3 length: 16 residues. In DNA, the CDR3 is TGTGCCACCAGCAGAAGGGAGGGACAGGGTTCCTACGAGCAGTACTTC. Translation: CATSRREGQGSYEQYF.

The table lists this clonotype with many counts. The chain joins TRBV12-3 or TRBV12-4 to TRBJ1-5; the match to TRBD1 covers 7 bases. J gave up 0 bases and V 6 bases, and 5 bases lay outside the gene matches. The CDR3 has 15 amino acids. The CDR3 DNA reads as TGTGCCAGCAGGCTAGGGACAGCTAGCAATCAGCCCCAGCATTTT. Translation gives CASRLGTASNQPQHF.

This clonotype was recorded many times. The chain joins TRBV5-1 to TRBJ2-7; possibly TRBD1 for D (6 bases). V gave up 1 base and J gave up 0 bases, with 11 bases separating them. The length of the CDR3 is 15 residues. CDR1 is SGHRS and CDR2 is YFSETQ in the germline V gene. The CDR3 loop reads CASSLNRVSSYEQYF. CDR3 nucleotides: TGCGCCAGCAGCTTGAACAGGGTAAGCTCCTACGAGCAGTACTTC.

In this sample, this clonotype turned up many times. The rearrangement joins TRBV29-1 to TRBJ2-7; TRBD1 matches 7 bases. Trimming removed 7 bases from V and 6 bases from J; junction bases left unmatched: 15. The germline V gene has CDR1 SQVTM and CDR2 ANQGSEA. The CDR3 totals 14 residues. The CDR3 region is CSAESLDRSGEQYF. Written as DNA, the CDR3 is TGCAGCGCCGAGAGCCTGGACAGGTCAGGCGAGCAGTACTTC.

This clonotype occurred once. A read error may account for a junction end that differs from germline. This rearrangement joins TRBV5-6 to TRBJ2-7, with 8 bases that match TRBD2. The CDR3 has 14 amino acids. From germline, CDR1 is SGHDT and CDR2 YYEEEE. This CDR3 is CASRPPGGQFEQYF. The CDR3 DNA follows: TGCGCCAGCCGTCCCCCGGGAGGGCAGTTCGAGCAGTACTTC.

This clonotype was seen a single time. The rearrangement joins TRBV6-2 or TRBV6-3 to TRBJ2-4; no clear D. This CDR3 spans 14 amino acids. V lost 5 bases and J 6 bases, leaving 14 bases between the germline ends. Germline CDR1 MNHEY, CDR2 SVGEGT. The DNA for the CDR3 is TGTGCCAGCAGTGACGGATTTGAGCTAAACATTCAGTACTTC. Protein sequence: CASSDGFELNIQYF.

This clonotype was detected many times. The chain combines TRBV6-5 with TRBJ2-5; 7 bases line up with TRBD2. Per germline, CDR1 MNHEY and CDR2 SVGAGI. V dropped 2 bases and J dropped 1; count of bases not matched to a gene: 7. The CDR3 has 16 residues. Written as DNA, the CDR3 is TGTGCCAGCAGTTACGATTGGGAGGGGACCCAAGAGACCCAGTACTTC. It specifies CASSYDWEGTQETQYF.

This sequence joins TRBV4-1 and TRBJ2-5; D unresolved. CDR3 length equals 16 residues. V lost 1 base to trimming and J lost 1 base, with 13 bases between them. CDR1 is MGHRA and CDR2 is YSYEKL in the germline V gene. As DNA, the CDR3 is TGCGCCAGCAGCCAAGGCAAGTCAGAAGCCCAAGAGACCCAGTACTTC. Encoded protein: CASSQGKSEAQETQYF.

This sequence joins TRBV6-6 and TRBJ1-1; no definite D call. Trimming took 3 bases from V and 0 from J, leaving 5 bases between them. Per the germline V gene, CDR1 is MNHNY and CDR2 is SVGAGI (reference sequence). The CDR3 has 13 residues. The CDR3 region has the DNA TGTGCCAGCAGTTATAGGATGAACACTGAAGCTTTCTTT. Translation: CASSYRMNTEAFF.

As concerns this clonotype: This may come from a read error, since a much larger clone is one base off. The V call is TRBV15, the J call TRBJ2-1; 7 positions agree with TRBD1. This CDR3 is built from 16 residues. V shed 9 bases and J 3 bases; nucleotides not matched to a gene: 14. The germline V gene encodes CDR1 LNHNV and CDR2 YYDKDF (reference sequence). CDR3: CATSPYRDSFYNEQFF. The DNA of the CDR3 is TGTGCCACTAGCCCTTACCGGGACAGCTTCTACAATGAGCAGTTCTTC.

CDR3 protein: CASSDSGNYGYTF. The CDR3 DNA is TGTGCCAGCAGTGATTCGGGGAACTATGGCTACACCTTC. The chain couples TRBV2 to TRBJ1-2, with no clear D. CDR3 length: 13 residues. CDR1 SNHLY and CDR2 FYNNEI come from the germline V gene. The V end lost 3 bases, the J end lost 2 bases, and 7 bases lay between the germline ends. Supplemented by reference TRBV2 and TRBJ1-2, the full variable domain reads EPEVTQTPSHQVTQMGQEVILRCVPISNHLYFYWYRQILGQKVEFLVSFYNNEISEKSEIFDDQFSVERPDGSNFTLKIRSTKLEDSAMYFCASSDSGNYGYTFGSGTRLTVV.